This passage covers 17 T cell receptor beta chains from one sample sequenced in a study of blood T cell repertoires in COVID-19. Produced via immunoSEQ multiplex PCR; TCRdb's table is partial and in-frame only. The sample shows approximately 220,000 clones, 80% to 90% of them seen only once. Material: PBMCs or T cells enriched from blood (not recorded which). The receptor set was obtained from a woman between 50 and 59 years old who had been exposed to COVID-19.

V usage is TRBV7-9 and J usage is TRBJ1-1; D unclear. Germline loops: CDR1 SEHNR, CDR2 FQNEAQ (reference sequence). This CDR3 has 14 amino acids. Trimming cost V 5 bases and J 1 base, with 11 bases left between them. In nucleotides, the CDR3 is TGTGCCAGCAGCCCTAGAGATTCGAACACTGAAGCTTTCTTT. Translated: CASSPRDSNTEAFF.

V usage is TRBV14 and J usage is TRBJ1-1; D is ambiguous. The germline gives CDR1 SGHDN, CDR2 FVKESK. The CDR3 totals 15 residues. V gave up 0 bases and J gave up 4 bases, with 12 bases separating them. CDR3 coding DNA: TGTGCCAGCAGCCAAGATAGCTCCGACGGCACTGAAGCTTTCTTT. It translates to CASSQDSSDGTEAFF.

This chain uses TRBV10-3 with TRBJ1-5; D possibly corresponds to TRBD1 (5 bases). From germline, CDR1 is ENHRY and CDR2 SYGVKD. Trimming took off 4 bases at V and 3 bases at J, with 22 bases between the two ends. This CDR3 region has 18 residues. The CDR3 region is CAISGDPALGGINQPQHF. CDR3 in DNA: TGTGCCATCAGTGGGGACCCGGCCCTGGGGGGAATCAATCAGCCCCAGCATTTT.

The chain uses TRBV28 and TRBJ1-1; TRBD1 matches at 9 bases. There are 12 residues in the CDR3. Germline lookup yields CDR1 MDHEN and CDR2 SYDVKM. J gave up 11 bases and V 4 bases, and 5 bases lay outside the gene matches. The DNA of the CDR3 is TGTGCCAGCAGTTCGGACAGGGGACGGGCTTTCTTT. Translated, it gives CASSSDRGRAFF.

This clone was seen more than once but under ten times. This rearrangement joins TRBV19 to TRBJ1-2; D may be TRBD1 (6 bases). The CDR3 contains 12 residues. From germline, CDR1 is LNHDA and CDR2 SQIVND (reference sequence). Trimming pared 0 bases from V and 7 bases from J, leaving 6 bases between. As DNA, the CDR3 is TGTGCCAGTAGTATAGACAGGGGTGGCTACACCTTC. It is translated as CASSIDRGGYTF.

The J gene is TRBJ2-7, the V gene TRBV5-6; 7 bases fit TRBD2. This CDR3 contains 14 residues. The V segment lost 0 bases and the J segment 5 bases; nucleotides outside the gene matches: 5. Germline values: CDR1 SGHDT, CDR2 YYEEEE. The CDR3 sequence is CASSLVSGRDEQYF. The CDR3 nucleotides read TGTGCCAGCAGCTTGGTGTCGGGGAGGGACGAGCAGTACTTC. Drawing the rest from reference TRBV5-6 and TRBJ2-7, the complete variable domain is DAGVTQSPTHLIKTRGQQVTLRCSPKSGHDTVSWYQQALGQGPQFIFQYYEEEERQRGNFPDRFSGHQFPNYSSELNVNALLLGDSALYLCASSLVSGRDEQYFGPGTRLTVT.

The V gene is TRBV6-6, the J gene TRBJ1-1; D is ambiguous. The germline CDR1 and CDR2 sequences are MNHNY and SVGAGI (reference sequence). The CDR3 length is 13 residues. Trimming cost V 4 bases and J 4 bases, with 10 bases left between them. The CDR3 DNA is TGTGCCAGCAGTTCCCGCGGCCCCACTGAAGCTTTCTTT. Translation: CASSSRGPTEAFF.

CDR3 nucleotide sequence: TGTGCCAGCTCTCGTTCGACTCATGCCGGAGTAGGGAACACTGAAGCTTTCTTT. It yields the protein CASSRSTHAGVGNTEAFF. The rearrangement joins TRBV18 to TRBJ1-1; D is ambiguous. The CDR3 contains 18 residues. Germline lookup yields CDR1 KGHSH and CDR2 LQKENI. Trimming stripped 6 bases from V and 1 base from J, with 24 bases between.

The J gene is TRBJ2-2, the V gene TRBV11-1; 9 bases are shared with TRBD1. Germline CDR1 SGHAT, CDR2 FQDESV (reference sequence). J was trimmed by 5 bases and V by 0 bases; bases with no gene match: 1. CDR3 size: 15 residues. The CDR3 region has the DNA TGTGCCAGCAGCTTAGCAGGACAGGGGACCGGGGAGCTGTTTTTT. Translating gives CASSLAGQGTGELFF.

This chain connects TRBV12-3 or TRBV12-4 to TRBJ1-2; 7 nucleotides match TRBD1. Unmatched junction bases numbered 7, after V lost 6 bases and J lost 6 bases. This CDR3 comprises 13 residues. CDR3 residues: CASSFTGAHGYTF. Written as DNA, the CDR3 is TGTGCCAGCAGCTTTACAGGGGCGCATGGCTACACCTTC.

This clone was seen only once. The rearrangement links TRBV19 to TRBJ1-1; unclear D gene. V dropped 1 base and J dropped 1 base, with 7 bases sitting between them. CDR1 LNHDA and CDR2 SQIVND come from the germline V gene (reference sequence). This CDR3 spans 14 amino acids. The CDR3 sequence: CASSIARGNTEAFF. The DNA of the CDR3 is TGTGCCAGTAGTATAGCGCGAGGGAACACTGAAGCTTTCTTT.

V usage is TRBV7-8 and J usage is TRBJ2-1, with 9 bases aligning to TRBD2. This CDR3 region has 18 residues. The germline CDR1 and CDR2 sequences are SGHVS and FQNEAQ. The J segment lost 0 bases and the V segment lost 1 base, leaving 7 bases of the junction unmatched. CDR3 sequence: CASSLGLAGTSSYNEQFF. CDR3 in DNA: TGTGCCAGCAGCTTAGGCCTAGCGGGGACGAGCTCCTACAATGAGCAGTTCTTC.

J is TRBJ2-2 and V is TRBV18; no firm D call. V dropped 3 bases and J dropped 7 bases, with 6 bases sitting between them. Germline CDR1 and CDR2: KGHSH and LQKENI. The CDR3 extends over 12 amino acids. CDR3 protein: CASSPQDGELFF. The CDR3 DNA is TGTGCCAGCTCACCTCAGGACGGGGAGCTGTTTTTT.

About this clone: At the DNA level, this CDR3 is encoded by other sequences in the same sample as well. This chain links TRBV12-3 or TRBV12-4 with TRBJ1-1; no clear D gene. V lost 3 bases and J 5 bases, leaving 7 bases between the germline ends. CDR3 size: 12 residues. CDR3: CASSFPGTEAFF. CDR3 sequence (DNA): TGTGCCAGCAGTTTTCCCGGGACTGAAGCTTTCTTT.

The chain combines TRBV6-2 or TRBV6-3 with TRBJ1-5, with TRBD1 matching over 10 bases. The CDR3 has 15 residues. V was pared by 6 bases and J by 3 bases, with 5 bases of the junction left unmatched. Germline assignment: CDR1 MNHEY and CDR2 SVGEGT. CDR3 residues: CASSRTGGINQPQHF. CDR3 DNA sequence: TGTGCCAGCAGCCGGACAGGGGGAATCAATCAGCCCCAGCATTTT.

This rearrangement joins TRBV7-9 to TRBJ1-1, with TRBD1 as a possible D gene (6 bases). The CDR3 is 15 amino acids. Trimming took off 0 bases at V and 1 base at J, with 9 bases between the two ends. Germline V gene data show CDR1 as SEHNR and CDR2 as FQNEAQ (reference sequence). The CDR3 sequence is CASSLAPGENTEAFF. As DNA, the CDR3 is TGTGCCAGCAGCTTAGCGCCAGGGGAGAACACTGAAGCTTTCTTT.

The chain employs TRBV5-5 and TRBJ1-1; D ambiguous. There are 18 residues in the CDR3. V was trimmed by 0 bases and J by 4 bases, leaving 22 bases between them. Germline V gene data show CDR1 as SGHKS and CDR2 as YYEKEE (reference sequence). In DNA, the CDR3 is TGTGCCAGCAGCTTGGGCGGGCACCATCTAACTCTTTTCACTGAAGCTTTCTTT. Encoded protein: CASSLGGHHLTLFTEAFF.